The 25 T cell receptor beta chains given below trace back to one sample, sequenced in a study of a mutant IDH1 vaccine in newly diagnosed glioma. Libraries were prepared by immunoSEQ multiplex PCR; TCRdb keeps only in-frame clonotypes and omits some of them. The sample lists tens of thousands of clones, about 87% occurring once. This sample's time point: week 35, safety follow-up. Each dose of the vaccine consisted of 300 ug of mutant IDH1 20-mer peptide, with topical imiquimod. Their antigens remain unidentified. The sequenced sample was PBMCs, obtained from a glioma patient whose treatment included an IDH1 peptide vaccine. The receptors were gathered from a man aged 25 to 45 with glioma.

This clone was counted between two and nine times. The chain carries TRBV19 and TRBJ1-1, with 8 bases fitting TRBD1. From germline, CDR1 is LNHDA and CDR2 SQIVND (reference sequence). The V gene end was trimmed by 4 bases and the J gene end by 4 bases; junction bases not matched to a gene: 8. The CDR3 has 15 amino acids. CDR3 residues: CASSTGQALGTEAFF. The CDR3 coding sequence is TGTGCCAGTAGTACGGGACAGGCCCTGGGCACTGAAGCTTTCTTT.

The chain carries TRBV27 and TRBJ1-5, with D hard to call. CDR1 and CDR2 from the germline V gene are MNHEY and SMNVEV (reference sequence). Trimming stripped 4 bases from V and 4 bases from J, with 11 bases between. The CDR3 extends over 14 amino acids. DNA for the CDR3: TGTGCCAGCAGTTATTCGGGAGCAAATCAGCCCCAGCATTTT. Protein product: CASSYSGANQPQHF.

This chain uses TRBV30 with TRBJ1-2; D is uncertain. Trimming left V 3 bases short and J 9 bases short, with 11 bases between. CDR1 is GTSNPN, CDR2 SVGIG, per germline (reference sequence). CDR3 length equals 11 residues. Written as DNA, the CDR3 is TGTGCCTGGAGCCCCGGGGTCCGCTACACCTTC. This codes for CAWSPGVRYTF.

This chain joins TRBV10-3 and TRBJ1-4; TRBD1 agrees at 7 bases. V shed 10 bases, J shed 0 bases, and the junction held 14 bases outside the gene matches. The germline V gene has CDR1 ENHRY and CDR2 SYGVKD. This CDR3 has 17 residues. For the CDR3, the DNA is TGTGCCACCAGCCAAAACGGACAGGCTGCAACTAATGAAAAACTGTTTTTT. Translating it yields CATSQNGQAATNEKLFF.

This clone showed up just once. At one of its ends the junction is not consistent with the germline gene, which may arise from a read error. This rearrangement joins TRBV11-2 to TRBJ2-7; TRBD1 matches 10 bases. Germline lookup yields CDR1 SGHAT and CDR2 FQNNGV. The CDR3 sequence is 16 residues long. CDR3 sequence: CASSLGTRQGAYGQYF. The CDR3 DNA is TGTGCCAGCAGCTTAGGTACCCGACAGGGGGCCTACGGGCAGTACTTC.

The rearrangement joins TRBV7-2 to TRBJ1-4; 9 bases align to TRBD1. The CDR3 has 15 residues. Germline CDR1 reads SGHTA; CDR2 reads FQGNSA. The junction had 4 bases not matched to a gene; V was cut back by 8 bases and J by 0 bases. Here the CDR3 DNA reads TGTGCCAGCCGGGACAGGGATACAACTAATGAAAAACTGTTTTTT. Translation gives CASRDRDTTNEKLFF.

The chain is built from TRBV2 and TRBJ2-3, with TRBD1 matching over 7 bases. This CDR3 comprises 12 residues. CDR1 and CDR2 from the germline V gene are SNHLY and FYNNEI. Trimming removed 8 bases from V and 4 bases from J; junction bases left unmatched: 3. The CDR3 nucleotides are TGTGCCAGCCTTGACAGGGCAGATACGCAGTATTTT. It translates to CASLDRADTQYF.

The rearrangement uses TRBV6-6 and TRBJ2-2; 9 bases map to TRBD1. The V gene's germline CDR1 is MNHNY and CDR2 SVGAGI (reference sequence). CDR3 length: 15 amino acids. Trimming at V came to 5 bases and at J to 5 bases, leaving 6 bases not matched to a gene. The CDR3 is CASSQQGARTGELFF. CDR3 bases: TGTGCCAGCAGTCAACAGGGGGCGCGAACCGGGGAGCTGTTTTTT.

V usage is TRBV9 and J usage is TRBJ2-2, with 7 positions matching TRBD2. The ends lost 3 bases at V and 1 base at J; junction bases unmatched: 6. This CDR3 has 16 residues. Germline values: CDR1 SGDLS, CDR2 YYNGEE. The CDR3 sequence: CASSASSGVNTGELFF. The CDR3 DNA reads as TGTGCCAGCAGCGCTTCTAGCGGAGTGAACACCGGGGAGCTGTTTTTT.

This chain joins TRBV4-1 and TRBJ1-6, with TRBD1 matching 11 bases. The CDR3 is 17 residues long. After removal of 2 bases from V and 8 bases from J, the junction contained 8 bases not matched to a gene. The germline gives CDR1 MGHRA, CDR2 YSYEKL. DNA for the CDR3: TGCGCCAGCAGCCAAACATTACCGGGACAGGGGGATTCACCCCTCCACTTT. It specifies CASSQTLPGQGDSPLHF.

J is TRBJ1-5 and V is TRBV15; D call uncertain. V lost 6 bases and J 3 bases, leaving 9 bases between the germline ends. The CDR3 length is 13 residues. Germline V gene sequence: CDR1 LNHNV, CDR2 YYDKDF (reference sequence). The DNA of the CDR3 is TGTGCCACCAGTTGGGGAACCAATCAGCCCCAGCATTTT. This encodes CATSWGTNQPQHF.

The rearrangement joins TRBV7-2 to TRBJ2-2; D not certain. This CDR3 region has 13 residues. The germline gives CDR1 SGHTA, CDR2 FQGNSA. The germline V and J ends were trimmed by 0 bases and 7 bases, with 6 bases remaining between them. CDR3 in amino acids: CASSLALLGELFF. The CDR3 DNA sequence: TGTGCCAGCAGCTTAGCGCTGCTCGGGGAGCTGTTTTTT.

The chain combines TRBV25-1 with TRBJ1-6; maybe TRBD1 (5 bases). Trimming took 1 base from V and 7 from J, leaving 11 bases between them. This CDR3 has 15 amino acids. Germline CDR1 is MGHDK and CDR2 is SYGVNS. The CDR3 DNA reads TGTGCCAGCAGTGAATGGGAAAGGGGAAATTCACCCCTCCACTTT. This gives the protein CASSEWERGNSPLHF.

This sequence joins TRBV5-1 and TRBJ1-2; D is uncertain. Trimming stripped 0 bases from V and 5 bases from J, with 11 bases between. Germline assignment: CDR1 SGHRS and CDR2 YFSETQ. CDR3 length: 14 amino acids. CDR3 protein: CASSLGEISYGYTF. The CDR3 DNA sequence: TGCGCCAGCAGCTTGGGGGAGATTTCTTATGGCTACACCTTC.

This clone occurred once. The rearrangement uses TRBV7-2 and TRBJ2-1, with 10 nucleotides matching TRBD1. V lost 1 base to trimming and J lost 12 bases; unmatched junction nucleotides: 6. CDR3 length equals 14 residues. Germline CDR1 and CDR2: SGHTA and FQGNSA. Here the CDR3 DNA reads TGTGCCAGCAGCTTAGGGGGGACAGGGGTCGGGCAGTTCTTC. Amino acid sequence: CASSLGGTGVGQFF.

In nucleotides, the CDR3 is TGTGCCAGCAGCCAAACTCGGAACACTGAAGCTTTCTTT. It translates to CASSQTRNTEAFF. V gene TRBV4-2 combines with J gene TRBJ1-1; D remains unclear. V lost 2 bases to trimming and J lost 1 base, with 5 bases between them. The length of the CDR3 is 13 residues. Germline V gene data show CDR1 as LGHNA and CDR2 as YNFKEQ.

The J gene is TRBJ1-1, the V gene TRBV11-2; D perhaps matches TRBD1 (5 bases). Germline V CDR1 and CDR2: SGHAT, FQNNGV. Trimming left V 4 bases short and J 0 bases short, with 12 bases between. The CDR3 consists of 15 residues. CDR3: CASSSGTGMNTEAFF. The DNA of the CDR3 is TGTGCCAGCAGCTCCGGGACTGGCATGAACACTGAAGCTTTCTTT. Variable domain in full (rest from reference TRBV11-2 and TRBJ1-1): EAGVAQSPRYKIIEKRQSVAFWCNPISGHATLYWYQQILGQGPKLLIQFQNNGVVDDSQLPKDRFSAERLKGVDSTLKIQPAKLEDSAVYLCASSSGTGMNTEAFFGQGTRLTVV.

J is TRBJ1-1 and V is TRBV4-3, with no clear D. Trimming left V 1 base short and J 0 bases short, with 15 bases between. Germline V gives CDR1 LGHNA, CDR2 YSLEER. The CDR3 is 17 residues long. The CDR3 sequence is CASSQGGGRPMNTEAFF. CDR3 DNA sequence: TGCGCCAGCAGCCAAGGCGGTGGGAGGCCCATGAACACTGAAGCTTTCTTT.

V gene TRBV11-2 combines with J gene TRBJ2-5; D perhaps matches TRBD1 (5 bases). The CDR3 is 14 amino acids. Germline V gives CDR1 SGHAT, CDR2 FQNNGV. Trimming took 2 bases from V and 1 from J, leaving 8 bases between them. The CDR3 spells CASSLQGLQETQYF. The CDR3 DNA reads as TGTGCCAGCAGCTTACAGGGCCTCCAAGAGACCCAGTACTTC.

The chain is built from TRBV7-9 and TRBJ1-6; perhaps TRBD1 as D (5 bases). The germline gives CDR1 SEHNR, CDR2 FQNEAQ (reference sequence). The CDR3 is 15 amino acids. Trimming pared 5 bases from V and 7 bases from J, leaving 15 bases between. In DNA form, the CDR3 reads TGTGCCAGCAGCCCCGGGACCTTTCAAAATTCACCCCTCCACTTT. Protein: CASSPGTFQNSPLHF.

V usage is TRBV30 and J usage is TRBJ1-1; D gene uncertain. CDR3 length equals 14 residues. V was cut by 0 bases and J by 5 bases, with 13 bases left in between. Germline CDR1 reads GTSNPN; CDR2 reads SVGIG (reference sequence). CDR3: CAWSVSGIGTEAFF. In nucleotides, the CDR3 is TGTGCCTGGAGTGTATCTGGGATCGGGACTGAAGCTTTCTTT.

The gene calls are TRBV19 and TRBJ2-7, with 7 bases that match TRBD1. CDR1 and CDR2 (germline): LNHDA, SQIVND (reference sequence). V was clipped by 6 bases and J by 6 bases; unmatched bases: 8. The CDR3 has 13 residues. CDR3 nucleotides: TGTGCCAGTAGCAAACAGGGGATCGCCGAGCAGTACTTC. This sequence encodes CASSKQGIAEQYF.

V usage is TRBV5-8 and J usage is TRBJ1-1; D gene unclear. Germline V lookup: CDR1 SGHTS, CDR2 YDEGEE. Trimming took 2 bases from V and 0 from J, leaving 8 bases between them. The CDR3 totals 14 residues. CDR3 residues: CASSFSLMNTEAFF. CDR3 nucleotides: TGTGCCAGCAGCTTTAGCCTAATGAACACTGAAGCTTTCTTT. Filled out from reference TRBV5-8 and TRBJ1-1, the complete variable domain reads EAGVTQSPTHLIKTRGQQATLRCSPISGHTSVYWYQQALGLGLQFLLWYDEGEERNRGNFPPRFSGRQFPNYSSELNVNALELEDSALYLCASSFSLMNTEAFFGQGTRLTVV.

V is TRBV30 and J is TRBJ1-1; D remains unclear. Germline V gene data show CDR1 as GTSNPN and CDR2 as SVGIG (reference sequence). This CDR3 spans 15 amino acids. V lost 0 bases to trimming and J lost 6 bases, with 17 bases between them. The DNA for the CDR3 is TGTGCCTGGAGTGTACGGAAGGAGTTTGAGGCTGAAGCTTTCTTT. It encodes CAWSVRKEFEAEAFF.

This chain links TRBV19 with TRBJ1-5; D remains unclear. This CDR3 spans 14 amino acids. Germline CDR1 reads LNHDA; CDR2 reads SQIVND (reference sequence). The V and J ends lost 3 bases and 4 bases respectively, with 10 bases between them. The CDR3 sequence is CASSIIQENQPQHF. In DNA, the CDR3 is TGTGCCAGTAGTATCATCCAGGAAAATCAGCCCCAGCATTTT.